The rows below give T cell receptor beta chains drawn from one sample of a study of patients and donors after allogeneic stem cell transplantation. TCRdb fed the RT-PCR reads into MiXCR, producing one record per CDR3 protein. The sample includes roughly 200,000 distinct CDR3 sequences, around 41% of them seen just once. Sequenced input: blood, either unsorted or a sorted T cell fraction (not recorded which). The receptors shown here come from a human donor who was either an allogeneic HSCT recipient or a stem cell or donor lymphocyte infusion donor (not recorded which). It is not recorded whose cells these are; they may come from a transplant donor. The CDR3 runs from the conserved cysteine through the conserved F or W. D genes are given only for firm matches. Clone size is shown for a subset of rows, as once, few, many or a class of expanded clone.

J | D | size | V | CDR3 | DNA
TRBJ2-3 | NA | NA | TRBV6-5 | CASSYSGGLQAPGDTQYF | TGTGCCAGCAGTTACTCGGGCGGACTTCAGGCACCAGGGGATACGCAGTATTTT
TRBJ2-1 | TRBD2 | NA | TRBV6-5 | CASQGLAGLEQFF | TGTGCCAGCCAGGGACTAGCGGGCCTCGAGCAGTTCTTC
TRBJ1-2 | TRBD1 | many | TRBV12-3/TRBV12-4 | CASSPSTGGYTF | TGTGCCAGCAGCCCATCGACAGGGGGCTACACCTTC
TRBJ1-2 | TRBD1 | NA | TRBV30 | CAWSASDRGKGGYTF | TGTGCCTGGAGTGCCTCAGACAGGGGAAAAGGTGGCTACACCTTC
TRBJ2-1 | TRBD2 | NA | TRBV27 | CASSPLRGGSDNEQFF | TGTGCCAGCAGTCCCCTCCGGGGGGGGTCTGACAATGAGCAGTTCTTC
TRBJ2-5 | NA | NA | TRBV5-1 | CASSLEAHQETQYF | TGCGCCAGCAGCTTGGAAGCGCACCAAGAGACCCAGTACTTC
TRBJ2-7 | NA | NA | TRBV6-2/TRBV6-3 | CASSHTYEQYF | TGTGCCAGCAGTCATACGTACGAGCAGTACTTC
TRBJ1-1 | NA | few | TRBV13 | CASSLRNFEAFF | TGTGCCAGCAGCTTAAGGAACTTCGAAGCTTTCTTT
TRBJ2-1 | TRBD2 | NA | TRBV9 | CASSVAGLAGYNEQFF | TGTGCCAGCAGCGTAGCGGGACTAGCGGGTTACAATGAGCAGTTCTTC
TRBJ1-1 | NA | few | TRBV7-9 | CASSRGAGGTEAFF | TGTGCCAGCAGTCGAGGGGCCGGGGGCACTGAAGCTTTCTTT
TRBJ2-3 | TRBD2 | few | TRBV13 | CASSLSGRTTDTQYF | TGTGCCAGCAGCCTCAGCGGGAGGACCACAGATACGCAGTATTTT
TRBJ2-7 | TRBD2 | NA | TRBV4-3 | CASSQDLWGREDYEQYF | TGCGCCAGCAGCCAAGATCTTTGGGGCCGGGAGGACTACGAGCAGTACTTC
TRBJ1-1 | NA | NA | TRBV29-1 | CSVVDRGTEAFF | TGCAGCGTTGTGGACCGGGGAACTGAAGCTTTCTTT
TRBJ2-1 | NA | few | TRBV12-3/TRBV12-4 | CASSFRTDNEQFF | TGTGCCAGCAGTTTTAGGACAGACAATGAGCAGTTCTTC
TRBJ2-1 | TRBD2 | NA | TRBV30 | CAWSLVSGSYNEQFF | TGTGCCTGGAGTCTGGTTAGCGGGTCCTACAATGAGCAGTTCTTC
TRBJ1-6 | NA | NA | TRBV5-1 | CASSLRGQEDSPLHF | TGCGCCAGCAGCTTACGGGGCCAGGAGGATTCACCCCTCCACTTT
TRBJ2-7 | NA | few | TRBV4-3 | CASSQVGGQYEQYF | TGCGCCAGCAGCCAAGTAGGGGGACAATACGAGCAGTACTTC
TRBJ2-2 | NA | NA | TRBV30 | CAWRPHIPNTGELFF | TGTGCCTGGAGGCCACATATCCCGAACACCGGGGAGCTGTTTTTT
TRBJ1-5 | NA | NA | TRBV19 | CASSPAAGSNQPQHF | TGTGCCAGTAGCCCAGCGGCAGGATCAAATCAGCCCCAGCATTTT
TRBJ2-5 | NA | NA | TRBV6-5 | CASSYDGGNQETQYF | TGTGCCAGCAGTTACGATGGGGGGAACCAAGAGACCCAGTACTTC
TRBJ2-1 | NA | NA | TRBV12-3/TRBV12-4 | CASSVPSHEQFF | TGTGCCAGCAGTGTACCGTCGCATGAGCAGTTCTTC
TRBJ2-5 | NA | NA | TRBV7-2 | CASSNPPQETQYF | TGTGCCAGCAGCAACCCCCCGCAAGAGACCCAGTACTTC
TRBJ1-2 | TRBD1 | few | TRBV29-1 | CSDRQGFYGYTF | TGCAGCGATCGACAGGGATTCTACGGCTACACCTTC